These 24 T cell receptor beta chains were all obtained from the same sample, sequenced in a study of T-cell memory formation after mild COVID-19. One entry per CDR3 protein, called by TCRdb with MiXCR from the 5' RACE reads. The sample holds about half a million distinct CDR3 sequences, around a sixth seen once. Sequenced: PBMCs or a T cell subset sorted from them (not recorded which). The receptor set was obtained from an adult woman who had mild COVID-19 (a few samples of this study predate the infection). Cell type and time point are not known.

This clonotype occurred once. The chain has TRBV7-8 and TRBJ1-4; tentatively, D is TRBD1 (5 bases). V lost 5 bases, J lost 5 bases, and 18 bases lay in between. Germline CDR1 is SGHVS and CDR2 is FQNEAQ. CDR3 length equals 16 residues. CDR3 sequence (DNA): TGTGCCAGCAGCCGCAGGTCGGGGGTTGGGAATGAAAAACTGTTTTTT. Translated: CASSRRSGVGNEKLFF.

The chain links TRBV12-3 or TRBV12-4 to TRBJ2-1, with TRBD2 as a possible D gene (6 bases). The CDR3 totals 16 residues. V dropped 5 bases and J dropped 6 bases, with 20 bases sitting between them. The CDR3 region is CASSPKRLGQGNEQFF. The CDR3 nucleotides read TGTGCCAGCAGTCCTAAGAGACTAGGTCAGGGCAATGAGCAGTTCTTC.

In its sample, this clonotype was seen a few times. V gene TRBV7-9 combines with J gene TRBJ2-5; the match to TRBD2 covers 12 bases. This CDR3 has 16 residues. Trimming took 5 bases from V and 5 from J; bases not matched to a gene: 9. From germline, CDR1 is SEHNR and CDR2 FQNEAQ (reference sequence). The CDR3 protein is CASSVSSGRGGETQYF. The DNA of the CDR3 is TGTGCCAGCAGCGTCTCTAGCGGGAGGGGAGGTGAGACCCAGTACTTC.

This clonotype was observed a handful of times. The CDR3 DNA follows: TGTGCCAGCAGCTCAGCGGAGGGGGTGAACACCGGGGAGCTGTTTTTT. It specifies CASSSAEGVNTGELFF. This chain joins TRBV7-6 and TRBJ2-2, with D perhaps TRBD1 or TRBD2 (6 bases each). CDR3 size: 16 residues. V lost 4 bases and J lost 1, with 13 bases in between. Per germline, CDR1 SGHVS and CDR2 FNYEAQ.

This clonotype was seen a handful of times. The chain employs TRBV4-3 and TRBJ2-3, with 9 bases fitting TRBD1. The CDR3 totals 16 residues. Germline CDR1 LGHNA, CDR2 YSLEER. Trimming took 0 bases from V and 6 from J; bases not matched to a gene: 7. CDR3 coding DNA: TGCGCCAGCAGCCAAGATAGAGGGACAGGGACGGATACGCAGTATTTT. Encoded protein: CASSQDRGTGTDTQYF.

This chain connects TRBV4-1 to TRBJ1-2; D is possibly TRBD1 (5 bases). V lost 5 bases and J lost 7, with 17 bases in between. CDR3 length: 14 residues. Per germline, CDR1 MGHRA and CDR2 YSYEKL. In DNA, the CDR3 is TGCGCCAGCAGCTCACAGGACTGGGGGATTGGCTACACCTTC. This translates into CASSSQDWGIGYTF.

The table lists this clonotype with a few counts. This sequence joins TRBV7-9 and TRBJ2-6; D not resolved. V was pared by 5 bases and J by 2 bases, with 13 bases between. This CDR3 has 16 amino acids. Germline lookup yields CDR1 SEHNR and CDR2 FQNEAQ (reference sequence). The CDR3 coding sequence is TGTGCCAGCAGCCATGTTGCTCTGACTGGGGCCAACGTCCTGACTTTC. It specifies CASSHVALTGANVLTF.

This clonotype was counted between two and nine times. The chain joins TRBV20-1 to TRBJ2-3; 12 positions agree with TRBD2. The germline V gene encodes CDR1 DFQATT and CDR2 SNEGSKA (reference sequence). The CDR3 consists of 15 residues. The V and J ends lost 6 bases and 1 base, in that order; junction bases with no gene match: 5. This CDR3 reads CSARRTSGGTDTQYF. The CDR3 bases are TGCAGTGCCCGGCGGACTAGCGGGGGCACAGATACGCAGTATTTT.

This clonotype was recorded many times. V and J are TRBV6-4 and TRBJ2-2, with D possibly being TRBD1 (6 bases). CDR1 and CDR2 from the germline V gene are MRHNA and SNTAGT. V was trimmed by 6 bases and J by 1 base, leaving 9 bases between them. The CDR3 totals 14 residues. The CDR3 nucleotides are TGTGCCAGCAGCCACAGGGTGAACACCGGGGAGCTGTTTTTT. It codes for CASSHRVNTGELFF.

This clonotype was counted between two and nine times. The rearrangement joins TRBV7-9 to TRBJ1-1; 8 nucleotides line up with TRBD1. Germline CDR1 is SEHNR and CDR2 is FQNEAQ (reference sequence). V lost 5 bases to trimming and J lost 4 bases; unmatched junction nucleotides: 6. CDR3 size: 14 residues. In nucleotides, the CDR3 is TGTGCCAGCAGCACCCGACAGGGGAGCACTGAAGCTTTCTTT. This gives the protein CASSTRQGSTEAFF.

This clonotype has a handful of counts. The chain joins TRBV4-2 to TRBJ1-2; D is ambiguous. Trimming removed 2 bases from V and 3 bases from J, with 10 bases in between. Germline V CDR1 and CDR2: LGHNA, YNFKEQ. This CDR3 spans 14 amino acids. The CDR3 bases are TGTGCCAGCAGCCAACGCGGGTTGGACTATGGCTACACCTTC. This encodes CASSQRGLDYGYTF.

The chain links TRBV27 to TRBJ2-2, with 10 nucleotides matching TRBD1. V lost 11 bases to trimming and J lost 4 bases; unmatched junction nucleotides: 7. This CDR3 has 14 amino acids. Germline assignment: CDR1 MNHEY and CDR2 SMNVEV (reference sequence). The CDR3 bases are TGTGCCGCGAGGGGACAGGGGCGCACCGGGGAGCTGTTTTTT. Translating gives CAARGQGRTGELFF.

V usage is TRBV5-1 and J usage is TRBJ2-3; D possibly matches TRBD1 or TRBD2 (5 bases each). The ends were cut back, 1 base at V and 2 bases at J, with 8 bases in the middle. Germline V gene lookup returns CDR1 SGHRS and CDR2 YFSETQ. The CDR3 is 14 residues long. CDR3 amino acids: CASSLFGATDTQYF. Here the CDR3 DNA reads TGCGCCAGCAGCTTGTTCGGGGCCACAGATACGCAGTATTTT. Full variable domain (rest looked up from reference TRBV5-1 and TRBJ2-3): KAGVTQTPRYLIKTRGQQVTLSCSPISGHRSVSWYQQTPGQGLQFLFEYFSETQRNKGNFPGRFSGRQFSNSRSEMNVSTLELGDSALYLCASSLFGATDTQYFGPGTRLTVL.

The rearrangement links TRBV7-2 to TRBJ1-2; D gene ambiguous. CDR1 and CDR2 (germline): SGHTA, FQGNSA. Trimming pared 5 bases from V and 8 bases from J, leaving 21 bases between. The CDR3 sequence is 15 residues long. Here the CDR3 DNA reads TGTGCCAGCAGCCCCGACCTAGGAAATATTAGGGGCTACACCTTC. As protein: CASSPDLGNIRGYTF.

There are a few counts of this clonotype. V gene TRBV11-2 combines with J gene TRBJ2-7, with 9 bases fitting TRBD2. The CDR3 contains 15 residues. Germline CDR1 and CDR2: SGHAT and FQNNGV. The junction had 6 bases not matched to a gene; V was cut back by 6 bases and J by 0 bases. Written as DNA, the CDR3 is TGTGCCAGCAGGACGAGCGGGGGGCCCTCCTACGAGCAGTACTTC. Translation: CASRTSGGPSYEQYF.

A few counts support this clonotype. The rearrangement links TRBV4-1 to TRBJ2-7; D possibly uses TRBD1 or TRBD2 (5 bases each). Germline lookup yields CDR1 MGHRA and CDR2 YSYEKL. CDR3 size: 17 residues. V was clipped by 4 bases and J by 3 bases, with 22 bases between them. As DNA, the CDR3 is TGCGCCAGCAGCCGCCGAGGGGTGGGGCAGGTAGGCTACGAGCAGTACTTC. Translation: CASSRRGVGQVGYEQYF.

The rearrangement links TRBV5-1 to TRBJ1-3, with a tentative D call TRBD1 (6 bases). The V gene's germline CDR1 is SGHRS and CDR2 YFSETQ. There are 14 residues in the CDR3. V dropped 4 bases and J dropped 0 bases, with 8 bases sitting between them. CDR3 loop: CASSEGGSGNTIYF. The CDR3 DNA reads TGCGCCAGCAGCGAAGGGGGCTCTGGAAACACCATATATTTT.

The chain couples TRBV12-3 or TRBV12-4 to TRBJ2-1; the D gene is possibly TRBD2 (5 bases). V was trimmed by 3 bases and J by 0 bases, leaving 21 bases between them. The CDR3 contains 19 residues. The CDR3 is CASSFTSSSSTSSYNEQFF. The CDR3, as DNA: TGTGCCAGCAGTTTTACTTCTTCTAGCTCCACCTCCTCCTACAATGAGCAGTTCTTC.

The V and J genes are TRBV6-2 or TRBV6-3 and TRBJ2-1, with D maybe TRBD2 (8 bases). Germline CDR1 reads MNHEY; CDR2 reads SVGEGT. The CDR3 is made up of 13 amino acids. The germline V and J ends were trimmed by 8 bases and 12 bases, with 20 bases remaining between them. The CDR3 coding sequence is TGTGCCAGCCGGGGGGGTGGACAGGTGGGGCAGTTCTTC. It codes for CASRGGGQVGQFF.

This clonotype was counted between two and nine times. The chain carries TRBV5-1 and TRBJ1-4; weak D call: TRBD1 (5 bases). The CDR3 extends over 14 amino acids. Trimming took off 1 base at V and 8 bases at J, with 12 bases between the two ends. Per germline, CDR1 SGHRS and CDR2 YFSETQ. CDR3 sequence (DNA): TGCGCCAGCAGCTTGAGTCAGGGTGAGGAAAAACTGTTTTTT. Residues: CASSLSQGEEKLFF.

This clonotype showed up many times. The V call is TRBV5-5, the J call TRBJ2-1; 10 nucleotides match TRBD1. CDR3 length equals 15 residues. Germline-derived CDR1 and CDR2 are SGHKS and YYEKEE (reference sequence). Trimming at V came to 3 bases and at J to 3 bases, leaving 3 bases not matched to a gene. The CDR3 loop is CASSSGQGLYNEQFF. CDR3 nucleotide sequence: TGTGCCAGCAGCTCGGGACAGGGGCTCTACAATGAGCAGTTCTTC.

The chain combines TRBV6-6 with TRBJ2-3; D gene uncertain. Trimming cost V 1 base and J 0 bases, with 8 bases left between them. The V gene's germline CDR1 is MNHNY and CDR2 SVGAGI (reference sequence). The CDR3 covers 15 residues. Written as DNA, the CDR3 is TGTGCCAGCAGTTACTATCTGGGGAGCACAGATACGCAGTATTTT. Translating gives CASSYYLGSTDTQYF.

This clonotype has only a few counts. The chain is built from TRBV7-6 and TRBJ2-7; 9 bases are shared with TRBD1. In germline, CDR1 is SGHVS, CDR2 FNYEAQ. V gave up 5 bases and J gave up 0 bases; unmatched junction bases: 14. This CDR3 is 18 amino acids long. CDR3 coding DNA: TGTGCCAGCAGCCTTGCAGAGGAAGGGACAGGGAACTCCTACGAGCAGTACTTC. Its translation: CASSLAEEGTGNSYEQYF. The full variable domain, rest sourced from reference TRBV7-6 and TRBJ2-7, is GAGVSQSPRYKVTKRGQDVALRCDPISGHVSLYWYRQALGQGPEFLTYFNYEAQQDKSGLPNDRFSAERPEGSISTLTIQRTEQRDSAMYRCASSLAEEGTGNSYEQYFGPGTRLTVT.

The J gene is TRBJ2-1, the V gene TRBV6-6, with D perhaps matching TRBD2 (6 bases). Germline V gives CDR1 MNHNY, CDR2 SVGAGI (reference sequence). Between the trimmed V and J ends, which lost 7 bases and 8 bases, there was a span of 15 bases. CDR3 size: 13 residues. CDR3 region: CASKLASIHEQFF. CDR3 sequence (DNA): TGTGCCAGCAAACTAGCTTCCATCCATGAGCAGTTCTTC.